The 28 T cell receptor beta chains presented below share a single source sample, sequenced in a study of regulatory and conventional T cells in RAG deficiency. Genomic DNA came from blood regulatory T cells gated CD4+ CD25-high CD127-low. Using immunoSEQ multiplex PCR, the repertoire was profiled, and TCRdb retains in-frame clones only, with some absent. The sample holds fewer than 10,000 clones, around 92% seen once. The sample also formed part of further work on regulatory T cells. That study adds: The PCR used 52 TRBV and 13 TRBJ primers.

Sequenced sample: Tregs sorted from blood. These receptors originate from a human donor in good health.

The CDR3 spells CASSRDKSQETQYF. The CDR3 nucleotides are TGTGCCTCCAGTAGGGACAAATCCCAAGAGACCCAGTACTTC. The V gene is TRBV2, the J gene TRBJ2-5; possible D gene TRBD1, 6 bases. V was cut by 11 bases and J by 1 base, with 17 bases left in between. The germline V gene encodes CDR1 SNHLY and CDR2 FYNNEI. This CDR3 has 14 amino acids.

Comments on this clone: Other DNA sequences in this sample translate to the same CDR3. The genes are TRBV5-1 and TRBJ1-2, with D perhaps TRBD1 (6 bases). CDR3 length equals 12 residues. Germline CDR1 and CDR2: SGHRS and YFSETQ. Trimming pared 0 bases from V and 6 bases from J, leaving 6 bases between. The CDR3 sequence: CASSLEGDGYTF. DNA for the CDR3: TGCGCCAGCAGCTTGGAGGGGGATGGCTACACCTTC.

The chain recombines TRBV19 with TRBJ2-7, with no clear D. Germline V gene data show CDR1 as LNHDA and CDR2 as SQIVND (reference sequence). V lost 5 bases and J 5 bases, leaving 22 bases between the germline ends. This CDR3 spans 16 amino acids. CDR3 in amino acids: CASSPGLVRSRNEQYF. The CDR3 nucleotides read TGTGCCAGTAGTCCCGGCCTTGTGAGAAGTAGAAACGAGCAGTACTTC. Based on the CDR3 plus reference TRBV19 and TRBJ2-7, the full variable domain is DGGITQSPKYLFRKEGQNVTLSCEQNLNHDAMYWYRQDPGQGLRLIYYSQIVNDFQKGDIAEGYSVSREKKESFPLTVTSAQKNPTAFYLCASSPGLVRSRNEQYFGPGTRLTVT.

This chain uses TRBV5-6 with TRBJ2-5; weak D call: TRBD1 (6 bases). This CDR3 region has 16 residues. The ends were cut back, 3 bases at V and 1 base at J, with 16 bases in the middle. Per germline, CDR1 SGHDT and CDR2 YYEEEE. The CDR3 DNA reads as TGTGCCAGCAGCTCCAAGGGACACCGTGTCCAAGAGACCCAGTACTTC. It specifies CASSSKGHRVQETQYF.

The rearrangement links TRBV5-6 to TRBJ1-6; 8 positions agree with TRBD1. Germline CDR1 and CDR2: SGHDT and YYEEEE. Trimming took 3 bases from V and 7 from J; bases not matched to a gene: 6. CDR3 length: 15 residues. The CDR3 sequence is CASSWGTGRNSPLHF. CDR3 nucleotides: TGTGCCAGCAGCTGGGGGACAGGAAGAAATTCACCCCTCCACTTT.

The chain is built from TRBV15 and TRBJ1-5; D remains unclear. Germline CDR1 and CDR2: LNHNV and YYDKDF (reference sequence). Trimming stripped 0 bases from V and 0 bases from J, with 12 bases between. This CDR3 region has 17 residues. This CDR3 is CATSRDPRDTSNQPQHF. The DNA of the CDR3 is TGTGCCACCAGCAGAGATCCTAGAGACACTAGCAATCAGCCCCAGCATTTT.

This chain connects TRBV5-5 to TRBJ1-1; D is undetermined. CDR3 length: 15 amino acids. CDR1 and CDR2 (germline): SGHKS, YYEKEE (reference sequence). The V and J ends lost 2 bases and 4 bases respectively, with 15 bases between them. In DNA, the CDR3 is TGTGCCAGCAGCTTCGACACCTCTTGGGGCACTGAAGCTTTCTTT. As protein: CASSFDTSWGTEAFF.

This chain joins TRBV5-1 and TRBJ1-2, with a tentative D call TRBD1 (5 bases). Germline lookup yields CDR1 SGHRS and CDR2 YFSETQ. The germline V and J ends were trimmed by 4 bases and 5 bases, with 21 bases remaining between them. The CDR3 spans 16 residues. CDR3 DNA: TGCGCCAGCAGCCTCACGTCGGGACTGACGCCTTATGGCTACACCTTC. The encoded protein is CASSLTSGLTPYGYTF.

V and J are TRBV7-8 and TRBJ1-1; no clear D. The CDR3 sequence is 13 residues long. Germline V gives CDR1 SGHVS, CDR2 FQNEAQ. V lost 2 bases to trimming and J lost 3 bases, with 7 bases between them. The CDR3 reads CASSLPADTEAFF. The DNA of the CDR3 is TGTGCCAGCAGCTTACCGGCGGACACTGAAGCTTTCTTT.

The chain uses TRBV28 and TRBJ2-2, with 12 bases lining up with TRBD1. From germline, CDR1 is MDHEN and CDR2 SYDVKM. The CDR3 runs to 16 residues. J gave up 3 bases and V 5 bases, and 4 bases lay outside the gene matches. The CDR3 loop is CASSPGTGGYTGELFF. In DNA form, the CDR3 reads TGTGCCAGCAGTCCTGGGACAGGGGGCTACACCGGGGAGCTGTTTTTT.

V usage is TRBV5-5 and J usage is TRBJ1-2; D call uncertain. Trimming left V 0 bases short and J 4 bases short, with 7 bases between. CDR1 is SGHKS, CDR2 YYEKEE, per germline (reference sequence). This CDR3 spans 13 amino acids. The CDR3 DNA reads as TGTGCCAGCAGCTTGGTAGCCACCTATGGCTACACCTTC. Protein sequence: CASSLVATYGYTF.

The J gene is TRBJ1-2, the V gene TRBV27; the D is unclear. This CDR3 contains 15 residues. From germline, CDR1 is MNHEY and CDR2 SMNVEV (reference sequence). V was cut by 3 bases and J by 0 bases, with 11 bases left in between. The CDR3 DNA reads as TGTGCCAGCAGTTTCCCAGACGGGACTAACTATGGCTACACCTTC. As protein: CASSFPDGTNYGYTF.

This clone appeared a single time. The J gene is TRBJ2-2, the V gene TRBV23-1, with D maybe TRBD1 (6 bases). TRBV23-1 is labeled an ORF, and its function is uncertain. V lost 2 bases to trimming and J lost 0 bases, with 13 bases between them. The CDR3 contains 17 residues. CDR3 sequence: CASSQPPGTSNTGELFF. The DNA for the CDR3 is TGCGCCAGCAGTCAACCCCCCGGGACATCGAACACCGGGGAGCTGTTTTTT.

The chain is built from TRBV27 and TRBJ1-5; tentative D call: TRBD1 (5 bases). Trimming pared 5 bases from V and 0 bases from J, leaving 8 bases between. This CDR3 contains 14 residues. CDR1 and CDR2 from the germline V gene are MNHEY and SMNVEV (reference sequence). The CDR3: CASSQGLSNQPQHF. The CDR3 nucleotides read TGTGCCAGCAGTCAGGGTCTTAGCAATCAGCCCCAGCATTTT.

CDR3 protein: CASSVEGTNPGELFF. The CDR3 DNA is TGTGCCAGCAGCGTGGAAGGGACTAACCCCGGGGAGCTGTTTTTT. The chain recombines TRBV7-2 with TRBJ2-2; TRBD2 matches at 7 bases. CDR1 SGHTA and CDR2 FQGNSA come from the germline V gene. V lost 5 bases, J lost 6 bases, and 9 bases stayed unmatched. The CDR3 contains 15 residues.

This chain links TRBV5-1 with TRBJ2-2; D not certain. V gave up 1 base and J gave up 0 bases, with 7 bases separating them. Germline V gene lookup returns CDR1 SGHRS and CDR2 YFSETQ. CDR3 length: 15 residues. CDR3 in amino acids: CASSLTASNTGELFF. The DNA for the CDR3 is TGCGCCAGCAGCTTGACAGCTTCGAACACCGGGGAGCTGTTTTTT.

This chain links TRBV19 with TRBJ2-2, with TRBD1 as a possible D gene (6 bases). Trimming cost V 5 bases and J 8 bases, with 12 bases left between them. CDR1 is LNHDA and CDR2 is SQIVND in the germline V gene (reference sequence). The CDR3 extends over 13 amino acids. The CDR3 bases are TGTGCCAGTAGTTCCAGGGGAGTGGGGGAGCTGTTTTTT. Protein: CASSSRGVGELFF.

CDR3 in DNA: TGCAGCGTTGAAACTCCTCGGCTTGTCAGGGCCACTGAAGCTTTCTTT. Translation: CSVETPRLVRATEAFF. This chain connects TRBV29-1 to TRBJ1-1; possibly TRBD1 for D (5 bases). The CDR3 covers 16 residues. V was trimmed by 2 bases and J by 4 bases, leaving 20 bases between them. The germline V gene encodes CDR1 SQVTM and CDR2 ANQGSEA.

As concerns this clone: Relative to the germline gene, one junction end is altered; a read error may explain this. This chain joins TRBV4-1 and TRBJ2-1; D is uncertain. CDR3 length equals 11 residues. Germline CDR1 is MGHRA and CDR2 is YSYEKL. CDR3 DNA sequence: TGCGCCAGCGGTACCTACGATGAGCAGTTCTTC. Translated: CASGTYDEQFF.

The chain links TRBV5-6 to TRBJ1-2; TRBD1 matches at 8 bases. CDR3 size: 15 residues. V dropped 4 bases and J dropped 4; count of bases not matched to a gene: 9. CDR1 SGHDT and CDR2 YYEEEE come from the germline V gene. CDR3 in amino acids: CASSQLTGALYGYTF. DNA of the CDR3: TGTGCCAGCAGCCAACTGACAGGGGCACTCTATGGCTACACCTTC.

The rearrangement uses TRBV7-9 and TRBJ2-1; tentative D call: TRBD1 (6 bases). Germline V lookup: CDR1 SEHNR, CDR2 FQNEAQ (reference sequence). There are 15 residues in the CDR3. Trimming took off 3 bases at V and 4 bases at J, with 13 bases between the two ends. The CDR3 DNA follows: TGTGCCAGCAGCTTCTCCACCACAGGGTACAATGAGCAGTTCTTC. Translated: CASSFSTTGYNEQFF.

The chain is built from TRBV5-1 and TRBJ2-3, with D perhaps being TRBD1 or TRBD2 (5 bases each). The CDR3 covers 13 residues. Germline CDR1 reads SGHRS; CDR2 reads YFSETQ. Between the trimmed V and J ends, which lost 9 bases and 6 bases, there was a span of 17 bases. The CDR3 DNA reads TGCGCCACCCGGGAAGGGGTGAAGGATACGCAGTATTTT. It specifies CATREGVKDTQYF. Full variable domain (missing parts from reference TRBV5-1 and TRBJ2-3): KAGVTQTPRYLIKTRGQQVTLSCSPISGHRSVSWYQQTPGQGLQFLFEYFSETQRNKGNFPGRFSGRQFSNSRSEMNVSTLELGDSALYLCATREGVKDTQYFGPGTRLTVL.

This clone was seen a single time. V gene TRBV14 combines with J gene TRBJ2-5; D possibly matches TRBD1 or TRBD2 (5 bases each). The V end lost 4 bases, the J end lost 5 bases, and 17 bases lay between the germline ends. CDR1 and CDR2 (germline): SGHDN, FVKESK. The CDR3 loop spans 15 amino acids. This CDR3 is CASSLMGPSGETQYF. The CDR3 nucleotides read TGTGCCAGCAGCCTAATGGGGCCGTCGGGGGAGACCCAGTACTTC. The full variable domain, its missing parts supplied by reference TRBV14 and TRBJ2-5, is EAGVTQFPSHSVIEKGQTVTLRCDPISGHDNLYWYRRVMGKEIKFLLHFVKESKQDESGMPNNRFLAERTGGTYSTLKVQPAELEDSGVYFCASSLMGPSGETQYFGPGTRLLVL.

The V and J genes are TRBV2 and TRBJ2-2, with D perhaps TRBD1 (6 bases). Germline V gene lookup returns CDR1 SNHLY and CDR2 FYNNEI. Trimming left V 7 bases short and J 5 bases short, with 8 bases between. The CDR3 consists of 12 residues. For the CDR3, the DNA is TGTGCCAGCAAGGGGGAGACCGGGGAGCTGTTTTTT. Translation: CASKGETGELFF.

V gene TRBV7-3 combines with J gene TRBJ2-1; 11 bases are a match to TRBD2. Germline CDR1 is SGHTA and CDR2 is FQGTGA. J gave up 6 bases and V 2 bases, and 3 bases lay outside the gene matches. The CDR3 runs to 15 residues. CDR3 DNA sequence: TGTGCCAGCAGCTTACTAGCGGGAGGCGGCAATGAGCAGTTCTTC. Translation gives CASSLLAGGGNEQFF. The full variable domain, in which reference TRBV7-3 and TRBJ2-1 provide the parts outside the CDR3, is GAGVSQTPSNKVTEKGKYVELRCDPISGHTALYWYRQSLGQGPEFLIYFQGTGAADDSGLPNDRFFAVRPEGSVSTLKIQRTERGDSAVYLCASSLLAGGGNEQFFGPGTRLTVL.

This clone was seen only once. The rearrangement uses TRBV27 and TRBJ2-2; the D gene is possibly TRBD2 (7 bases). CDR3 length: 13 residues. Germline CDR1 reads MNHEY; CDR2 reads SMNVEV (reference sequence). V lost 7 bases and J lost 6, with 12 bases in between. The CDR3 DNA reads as TGTGCCAGCATAGGGGGAGGGGCCGGGGAGCTGTTTTTT. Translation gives CASIGGGAGELFF.

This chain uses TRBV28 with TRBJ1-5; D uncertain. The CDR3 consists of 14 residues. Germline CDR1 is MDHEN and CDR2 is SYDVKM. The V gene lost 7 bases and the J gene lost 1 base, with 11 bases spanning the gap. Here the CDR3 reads CASTPGGSNQPQHF. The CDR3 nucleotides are TGTGCCAGCACACCCGGCGGGAGCAATCAGCCCCAGCATTTT. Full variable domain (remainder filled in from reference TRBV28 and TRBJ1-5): DVKVTQSSRYLVKRTGEKVFLECVQDMDHENMFWYRQDPGLGLRLIYFSYDVKMKEKGDIPEGYSVSREKKERFSLILESASTNQTSMYLCASTPGGSNQPQHFGDGTRLSIL.

The CDR3 nucleotides read TGTGCCAGTATAAAGGACAGGGGGAATTCACCCCTCCACTTT. Translated: CASIKDRGNSPLHF. The chain recombines TRBV6-1 with TRBJ1-6, with 10 bases identical to TRBD1. CDR3 length: 14 residues. Trimming at V came to 9 bases and at J to 7 bases, leaving 6 bases not matched to a gene. Germline CDR1 reads MNHNS; CDR2 reads SASEGT.